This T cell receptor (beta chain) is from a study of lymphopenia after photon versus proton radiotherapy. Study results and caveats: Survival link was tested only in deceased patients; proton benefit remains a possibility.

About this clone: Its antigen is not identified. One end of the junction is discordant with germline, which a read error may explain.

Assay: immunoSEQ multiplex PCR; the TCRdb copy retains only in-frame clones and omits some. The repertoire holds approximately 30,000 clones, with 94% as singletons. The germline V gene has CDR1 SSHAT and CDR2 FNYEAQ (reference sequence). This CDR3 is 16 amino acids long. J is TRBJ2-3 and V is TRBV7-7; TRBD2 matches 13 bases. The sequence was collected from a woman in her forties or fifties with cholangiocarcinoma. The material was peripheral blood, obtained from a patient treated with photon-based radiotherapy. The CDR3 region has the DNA TGTGCTAGCAGCCGAACTAGCGGGGGGGCTACAGATACGCAGTATTTT. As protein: CASSRTSGGATDTQYF.